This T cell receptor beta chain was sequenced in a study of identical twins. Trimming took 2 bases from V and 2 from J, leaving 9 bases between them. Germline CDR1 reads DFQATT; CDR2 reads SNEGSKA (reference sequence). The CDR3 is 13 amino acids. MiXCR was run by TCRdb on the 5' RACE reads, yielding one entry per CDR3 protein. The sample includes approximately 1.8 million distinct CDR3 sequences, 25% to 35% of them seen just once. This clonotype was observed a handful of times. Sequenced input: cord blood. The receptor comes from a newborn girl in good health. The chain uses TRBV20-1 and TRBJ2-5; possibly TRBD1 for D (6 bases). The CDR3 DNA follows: TGCAGTGCTAGACAGGGACAACAAGAGACCCAGTACTTC. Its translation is CSARQGQQETQYF.